The rows below give T cell receptor beta chains drawn from one sample of a study of glioma-infiltrating T cells. Using its own MiXCR run on the multiplex PCR reads, TCRdb lists one record per CDR3 protein. Of about 130,000 distinct CDR3 sequences in the sample, around 25% were seen once. The source material was glioma tissue, nonneoplastic brain tissue, or PBMCs (not recorded which). Every receptor here comes from a human donor with low-grade glioma or glioblastoma, undergoing nonglioma brain surgery, or in good health (not recorded which). Both conserved end residues are part of each CDR3. A D gene is named only where the DNA matches it firmly. Expanded clones get a size class; other rows say once, few or many, or leave the size out.

TRBV15	TRBD1	many	TRBJ2-2	16	TGTGCCACCAGCAGAGGGGGGACAGGGAGGACCGGGGAGCTGTTTTTT	CATSRGGTGRTGELFF
TRBV20-1	-	few	TRBJ1-5	15	TGCAGTGCTAACCCCCCGTCCAGGGGCAATCAGCCCCAGCATTTT	CSANPPSRGNQPQHF
TRBV2	-	-	TRBJ1-5	14	TGTGCCAGCAGTTCGAACAGTGCCAATCAGCCCCAGCATTTT	CASSSNSANQPQHF
TRBV11-2	-	few	TRBJ2-5	14	TGTGCCAGCAGCTTATTAACAGGATCCGAGACCCAGTACTTC	CASSLLTGSETQYF
TRBV20-1	TRBD1	few	TRBJ1-4	15	TGCAGTGCTTATACAGGGGGCGGAAGGATTGAAAAACTGTTTTTT	CSAYTGGGRIEKLFF
TRBV7-2	-	-	TRBJ2-3	17	TGTGCCAGCAGCTTAGTTGGCAGCGGGGACATCACAGATACGCAGTATTTT	CASSLVGSGDITDTQYF
TRBV7-2	-	-	TRBJ1-1	16	TGTGCCAGCAGGTCGGGGGGAGGGAACGTGAACACTGAAGCTTTCTTT	CASRSGGGNVNTEAFF
TRBV7-9	-	many	TRBJ1-1	14	TGTGCCAGCAGCTTAAAGCGCCAGAACACTGAAGCTTTCTTT	CASSLKRQNTEAFF
TRBV18	TRBD1	few	TRBJ1-5	16	TGTGCCAGCTCACCACCGTACAGGGGAAGCAATCAGCCCCAGCATTTT	CASSPPYRGSNQPQHF
TRBV19	-	few	TRBJ1-5	12	TGTGCCAGTAAAGGGGATTATCAGCCCCAGCATTTT	CASKGDYQPQHF
TRBV2	TRBD1	few	TRBJ2-1	13	TGTGCCAGCGCCCGGGACAGGAAGGATGAGCAGTTCTTC	CASARDRKDEQFF
TRBV11-2	-	many	TRBJ1-5	15	TGTGCCAGCAGCTTAGCGGCAGGAACAGATCAGCCCCAGCATTTT	CASSLAAGTDQPQHF
TRBV7-8	TRBD2	few	TRBJ2-5	13	TGTGCCAGCCTAGCGGGGGGGGCGGAGACCCAGTACTTC	CASLAGGAETQYF
TRBV27	TRBD1	many	TRBJ2-1	14	TGTGCCAGCAGTCGACAGGGACGCTGGGATGAGCAGTTCTTC	CASSRQGRWDEQFF
TRBV24-1	-	many	TRBJ2-3	15	TGTGCCACCAGTGGGCTGAGATCTAGCACAGATACGCAGTATTTT	CATSGLRSSTDTQYF
TRBV29-1	TRBD1	-	TRBJ1-5	15	TGCAGCGTTGGTGGCGAGGGCAGGGGGGCTCAGCCCCAGCATTTT	CSVGGEGRGAQPQHF
TRBV5-1	-	-	TRBJ1-4	15	TGCGCCAGCAGCTACGGACGGGGAACCAATGAAAAACTGTTTTTT	CASSYGRGTNEKLFF
TRBV7-9	-	-	TRBJ1-1	14	TGTGCCAGCGGCATCGGACCTGCGAACACTGAAGCTTTCTTT	CASGIGPANTEAFF
TRBV6-4	TRBD1	few	TRBJ1-2	16	TGTGCCAGCAGTGAGGGCAGGGGGCGTCCTAACTATGGCTACACCTTC	CASSEGRGRPNYGYTF
TRBV12-3/TRBV12-4	-	-	TRBJ2-5	13	TGTGCCAGCAGTTTATACTCCCAGGAGACCCAGTACTTC	CASSLYSQETQYF
TRBV5-1	TRBD1	-	TRBJ2-5	15	TGCGCCAGCAGCTCTACCGGGACAGCTGAAGAGACCCAGTACTTC	CASSSTGTAEETQYF
TRBV12-3/TRBV12-4	TRBD1	few	TRBJ1-5	15	TGTGCCAGCAGTTTGCGACAGGGAGTTAATCAGCCCCAGCATTTT	CASSLRQGVNQPQHF
TRBV9	-	-	TRBJ1-1	13	TGTGCCAGCAGCGTAGTAACGAACACTGAAGCTTTCTTT	CASSVVTNTEAFF
TRBV2	TRBD1	few	TRBJ2-1	15	TGTGCCAGCGTGTCTGGGACAGGGTCCGGCGGTGAGCAGTTCTTC	CASVSGTGSGGEQFF